These 18 T cell receptor beta chains were all obtained from the same sample, sequenced in a study of blood T cell repertoires in COVID-19. This table comes from immunoSEQ multiplex PCR, and its TCRdb copy is limited to in-frame clones, with some not included. The data contain just under 300,000 clones, more than 85% of them seen just once; the ten biggest clones take up 1% to 1.5%. Sequencing was done on a sample of peripheral blood. These receptors were taken from a man between 65 and 80 years old with acute or convalescent COVID-19.

The gene calls are TRBV3-1 (or the pseudogene TRBV3-2) and TRBJ2-7, with D possibly being TRBD2 (6 bases). V was trimmed by 1 base and J by 1 base, leaving 11 bases between them. The germline V gene encodes CDR1 LGHDT and CDR2 YNNKEL (reference sequence). The CDR3 length is 15 residues. The CDR3 sequence: CASSQVGGVSYEQYF. In DNA form, the CDR3 reads TGTGCCAGCAGCCAAGTAGGAGGGGTATCCTACGAGCAGTACTTC.

The CDR3, as DNA: TGTGCCAGCTCACCGCGACAGGGGGGGCACACTGAAGCTTTCTTT. Encoded protein: CASSPRQGGHTEAFF. The genes are TRBV18 and TRBJ1-1; 9 nucleotides agree with TRBD1. Per the germline V gene, CDR1 is KGHSH and CDR2 is LQKENI. The CDR3 has 15 residues. Germline trimming cut 3 bases from V and 3 bases from J; bases unmatched to any gene: 5. Variable domain in full (rest from reference TRBV18 and TRBJ1-1): NAGVMQNPRHLVRRRGQEARLRCSPMKGHSHVYWYRQLPEEGLKFMVYLQKENIIDESGMPKERFSAEFPKEGPSILRIQQVVRGDSAAYFCASSPRQGGHTEAFFGQGTRLTVV.

The chain recombines TRBV3-1 (or the pseudogene TRBV3-2) with TRBJ1-1; D unclear. Germline CDR1 reads LGHDT; CDR2 reads YNNKEL (reference sequence). CDR3 length equals 14 residues. V lost 2 bases to trimming and J lost 3 bases, with 10 bases between them. DNA for the CDR3: TGTGCCAGCAGCCAACGGGGTAGGGACACTGAAGCTTTCTTT. It codes for CASSQRGRDTEAFF.

CDR3 amino acids: CASSPPSLAGGLEQFF. DNA for the CDR3: TGTGCCAGCTCACCACCCTCGCTAGCGGGGGGGCTTGAGCAGTTCTTC. The chain has TRBV18 and TRBJ2-1; 12 bases map to TRBD2. The V gene's germline CDR1 is KGHSH and CDR2 LQKENI. V gave up 0 bases and J gave up 9 bases; unmatched junction bases: 6. The CDR3 sequence is 16 residues long.

The chain has TRBV12-3 or TRBV12-4 and TRBJ1-5, with D uncertain. V lost 2 bases and J lost 6, with 5 bases in between. CDR3 length equals 12 residues. The CDR3 is CASSLLGQPQHF. The CDR3 region has the DNA TGTGCCAGCAGTTTACTCGGTCAGCCCCAGCATTTT.

This clone was observed at least ten times. The V and J genes are TRBV6-5 and TRBJ2-6; D is possibly TRBD1 (6 bases). Germline CDR1 MNHEY, CDR2 SVGAGI. Deletions cut 4 bases from V and 1 base from J, with 8 bases between. The CDR3 totals 15 residues. The CDR3 DNA reads as TGTGCCAGCAGTTCGAGGGGGTCTGGGGCCAACGTCCTGACTTTC. It yields the protein CASSSRGSGANVLTF.

The rearrangement joins TRBV30 to TRBJ2-5; 8 bases match TRBD1. The CDR3 extends over 14 amino acids. Unmatched junction bases numbered 11, after V lost 6 bases and J lost 5 bases. Germline values: CDR1 GTSNPN, CDR2 SVGIG (reference sequence). The CDR3 DNA reads TGTGCCTGTCATCGGGGCAGGGGGCTGGAGACCCAGTACTTC. It codes for CACHRGRGLETQYF.

The chain joins TRBV6-2 or TRBV6-3 to TRBJ2-1; 9 nucleotides agree with TRBD2. V lost 2 bases and J lost 5; bases outside the gene matches: 4. Per the germline V gene, CDR1 is MNHEY and CDR2 is SVGEGT. The CDR3 length is 15 residues. DNA for the CDR3: TGTGCCAGCAGTTACCAGGGACTAGCAAACAATGAGCAGTTCTTC. Protein sequence: CASSYQGLANNEQFF.

This chain joins TRBV5-1 and TRBJ2-3; tentatively, D is TRBD2 (6 bases). The CDR3 length is 13 residues. Germline V CDR1 and CDR2: SGHRS, YFSETQ. The V and J ends lost 3 bases and 2 bases respectively, with 7 bases between them. CDR3 in DNA: TGCGCCAGCAGCTCTAGCGTCACAGATACGCAGTATTTT. Its protein is CASSSSVTDTQYF.

The chain recombines TRBV5-4 with TRBJ2-5; TRBD1 agrees at 7 bases. CDR3 length: 14 amino acids. V shed 0 bases, J shed 3 bases, and the junction held 2 bases outside the gene matches. Germline assignment: CDR1 SGHNT and CDR2 YYREEE (reference sequence). DNA of the CDR3: TGTGCCAGCAGCTTGGTTGGGACAGAAGAGACCCAGTACTTC. Its protein product is CASSLVGTEETQYF.

The gene calls are TRBV5-5 and TRBJ1-5, with 10 bases identical to TRBD1. The V gene's germline CDR1 is SGHKS and CDR2 YYEKEE (reference sequence). Losses at the gene ends were 5 bases for V and 15 bases for J; bases not matched to a gene: 14. The CDR3 covers 14 residues. The CDR3 DNA is TGTGCCAGCAGTCGCGGGACAGGGGTGGTCGGCTGGCATTTT. This translates into CASSRGTGVVGWHF.

This clone is labeled as medium-sized (0.01 to 0.1%). The genes are TRBV19 and TRBJ2-7; D remains unclear. From germline, CDR1 is LNHDA and CDR2 SQIVND (reference sequence). CDR3 length: 13 residues. V was pared by 3 bases and J by 4 bases, with 10 bases between. The CDR3 is CASSMLQSYEQYF. In nucleotides, the CDR3 is TGTGCCAGTAGTATGTTACAGAGTTACGAGCAGTACTTC.

The chain employs TRBV28 and TRBJ2-2; the match to TRBD1 covers 7 bases. The V and J ends lost 3 bases and 0 bases, in that order; junction bases with no gene match: 4. Germline V gives CDR1 MDHEN, CDR2 SYDVKM. The CDR3 length is 16 residues. CDR3 in amino acids: CASSFWQGANTGELFF. In DNA form, the CDR3 reads TGTGCCAGCAGTTTCTGGCAGGGGGCGAACACCGGGGAGCTGTTTTTT.

CDR3 in DNA: TGTGCCAGCAGTACTTTTGGGAGGCGGTACACCGGGGAGCTGTTTTTT. Protein: CASSTFGRRYTGELFF. The V call is TRBV6-2 or TRBV6-3, the J call TRBJ2-2, with D possibly TRBD2 on 6 matching bases. Germline V lookup: CDR1 MNHEY, CDR2 SVGEGT. This CDR3 has 16 amino acids. Trimming shortened V by 5 bases and J by 3 bases, and 16 bases separated the two germline ends.

J is TRBJ2-1 and V is TRBV4-2; 7 bases align to TRBD2. V shed 4 bases and J 1 base; nucleotides not matched to a gene: 7. CDR1 LGHNA and CDR2 YNFKEQ come from the germline V gene. The length of the CDR3 is 16 residues. The CDR3 reads CASSLEAGRSYNEQFF. The CDR3 bases are TGTGCCAGCAGCCTAGAAGCGGGGAGGTCCTACAATGAGCAGTTCTTC.

This chain connects TRBV19 to TRBJ1-2; D call uncertain. The CDR3 contains 13 residues. Trimming stripped 8 bases from V and 4 bases from J, with 14 bases between. Germline CDR1 and CDR2: LNHDA and SQIVND (reference sequence). This CDR3 reads CASREVTTYGYTF. In DNA, the CDR3 is TGTGCCAGTCGGGAGGTTACAACCTATGGCTACACCTTC.

This chain joins TRBV9 and TRBJ2-1, with 11 nucleotides matching TRBD2. CDR3 length equals 16 residues. J lost 8 bases, V lost 3 bases, and 10 bases had no gene match. CDR1 is SGDLS, CDR2 YYNGEE, per germline. CDR3 nucleotides: TGTGCCAGCAGCGAACTATTACTAGCGGGAGCGGATGAGCAGTTCTTC. This translates into CASSELLLAGADEQFF.

The chain carries TRBV9 and TRBJ1-4; D is undetermined. V was trimmed by 4 bases and J by 0 bases, leaving 7 bases between them. Germline V gene lookup returns CDR1 SGDLS and CDR2 YYNGEE. This CDR3 has 14 amino acids. CDR3 sequence (DNA): TGTGCCAGCAGCCCGCGTCCAACTAATGAAAAACTGTTTTTT. Its protein is CASSPRPTNEKLFF.